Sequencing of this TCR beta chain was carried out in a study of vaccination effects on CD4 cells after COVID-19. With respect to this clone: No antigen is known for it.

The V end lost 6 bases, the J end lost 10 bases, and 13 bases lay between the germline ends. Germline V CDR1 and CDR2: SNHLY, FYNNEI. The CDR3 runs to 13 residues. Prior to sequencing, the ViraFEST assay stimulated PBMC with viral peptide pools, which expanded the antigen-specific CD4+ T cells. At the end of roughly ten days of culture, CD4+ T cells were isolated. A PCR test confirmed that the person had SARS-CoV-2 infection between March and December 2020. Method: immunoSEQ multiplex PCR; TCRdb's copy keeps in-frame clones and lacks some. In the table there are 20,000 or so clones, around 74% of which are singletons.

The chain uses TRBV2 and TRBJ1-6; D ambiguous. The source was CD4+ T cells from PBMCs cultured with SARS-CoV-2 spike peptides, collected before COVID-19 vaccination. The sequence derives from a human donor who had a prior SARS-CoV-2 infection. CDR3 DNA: TGTGCCAGCAGCCTTCAAGGGAGGTCACCCCTCCACTTT. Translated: CASSLQGRSPLHF.